This TCR beta chain was sequenced in a study of T-cell memory formation after mild COVID-19. This clonotype was counted at least ten times. Each CDR3 protein is one row after TCRdb ran MiXCR on the 5' RACE reads. The table includes 250,000 to 300,000 distinct CDR3 sequences, roughly 15% detected once. The source material was PBMCs or a T cell subset sorted from them (not recorded which). This clonotype was obtained from a man aged 18 to 29 who had mild COVID-19 (a few samples of this study predate the infection). Cell type and time point are not known.

CDR3 in amino acids: CASSLNGPEYF. CDR3 bases: TGTGCCAGCAGCTTAAATGGTCCGGAGTATTTT. This sequence joins TRBV13 and TRBJ2-3; D not resolved. Looked up from germline, CDR1 is PRHDT and CDR2 is FYEKMQ (reference sequence). Deletions cut 2 bases from V and 13 bases from J, with 10 bases between. CDR3 length: 11 residues.